This entry lists 19 T cell receptor beta chains sequenced from one sample in a study of regulatory T cells in long-lasting Graves disease. The time point here: newly diagnosed GD, antithyroid drugs for less than 3 months. The TCR library used RNA extracted from PBMCs. TCR beta libraries were built with iRepertoire HTBI primers and Arm-PCR of CDR3 regions. TCRdb independently ran MiXCR on the multiplex PCR reads; one entry per CDR3 protein. The sample consists of about 450,000 distinct CDR3 sequences, 16% of them appearing once. These data were likewise used in another study, on T cells in Graves' hyperthyroidism and ophthalmopathy.

Sequencing used peripheral blood mononuclear cells (PBMCs), obtained at new diagnosis, from a patient treated with antithyroid drugs. These receptors originate from a woman in her 30s with Graves disease.

This chain connects TRBV12-5 to TRBJ2-7, with D perhaps TRBD1 (5 bases). CDR3 size: 12 residues. Germline V gene data show CDR1 as LGHNT and CDR2 as FRNRAP. The V end lost 8 bases, the J end lost 6 bases, and 14 bases lay between the germline ends. The CDR3 nucleotides are TGTGCTAGTTCTAGGGGTGGGGCCGAGCAGTACTTC. Protein product: CASSRGGAEQYF. The entire variable domain, with the rest obtained from reference TRBV12-5 and TRBJ2-7, is as follows: DARVTQTPRHKVTEMGQEVTMRCQPILGHNTVFWYRQTMMQGLELLAYFRNRAPLDDSGMPKDRFSAEMPDATLATLKIQPSEPRDSAVYFCASSRGGAEQYFGPGTRLTVT.

This clonotype was observed at least ten times. The chain employs TRBV28 and TRBJ2-3, with a possible D match to TRBD2 (6 bases). Trimming removed 7 bases from V and 5 bases from J, with 10 bases in between. Germline lookup yields CDR1 MDHEN and CDR2 SYDVKM. The CDR3 totals 12 residues. The chain's CDR3 is CASTNSGDTQYF. In DNA form, the CDR3 reads TGTGCCAGCACGAATAGCGGAGATACGCAGTATTTT.

This clonotype was seen repeatedly, ten times or more. The rearrangement uses TRBV2 and TRBJ2-7; D not certain. CDR3 size: 15 residues. The V and J ends lost 0 bases and 0 bases respectively, with 9 bases between them. CDR1 SNHLY and CDR2 FYNNEI come from the germline V gene. The CDR3 region is CASSEALISSYEQYF. The CDR3 DNA sequence: TGTGCCAGCAGTGAAGCGCTAATAAGCTCCTACGAGCAGTACTTC.

The chain links TRBV6-4 to TRBJ2-7; D is unclear. In germline, CDR1 is MRHNA, CDR2 SNTAGT. V lost 5 bases and J lost 7, with 15 bases in between. This CDR3 contains 13 residues. CDR3 sequence (DNA): TGTGCCAGCAGTCAGAGACCGGGCCGGGAGCAGTACTTC. This gives the protein CASSQRPGREQYF.

This sequence joins TRBV24-1 and TRBJ2-1; D is uncertain. CDR3 size: 12 residues. The germline V gene encodes CDR1 KGHDR and CDR2 SFDVKD. The ends were cut back, 1 base at V and 10 bases at J, with 7 bases in the middle. The CDR3 protein is CATSDFKGEQFF. The DNA of the CDR3 is TGTGCCACCAGTGATTTCAAGGGCGAGCAGTTCTTC.

In the case of this clonotype: A single base separates this from a much larger clone, so it may be a read error. The chain uses TRBV27 and TRBJ2-7; 12 bases are a match to TRBD2. Germline loops: CDR1 MNHEY, CDR2 SMNVEV (reference sequence). The trim removed 5 bases at V and 3 bases at J, leaving 8 bases unmatched. This CDR3 is built from 16 residues. In DNA, the CDR3 is TGTGCCAGCAGTCATACTGGACTAGCGGGGAACTACGAGCAGTACTTC. This sequence encodes CASSHTGLAGNYEQYF.

This clonotype was detected only a few times. It may be a read error: a sequence one base away is much more abundant. V and J are TRBV10-3 and TRBJ2-7; tentatively, D is TRBD2 (5 bases). The germline V gene encodes CDR1 ENHRY and CDR2 SYGVKD. The CDR3 is made up of 15 amino acids. V lost 3 bases and J lost 5, with 17 bases in between. In DNA form, the CDR3 reads TGTGCCATCAGTGACTCTTCACTAGTGGACCACGAGCAGTACTTC. Translated, it gives CAISDSSLVDHEQYF.

In this sample, this clonotype turned up many times. The J gene is TRBJ2-1, the V gene TRBV7-8; D is undetermined. V was clipped by 1 base and J by 6 bases, with 10 bases between them. Germline lookup yields CDR1 SGHVS and CDR2 FQNEAQ. The CDR3 is 14 amino acids. The CDR3: CASSLGEPANEQFF. The DNA of the CDR3 is TGTGCCAGCAGCTTAGGTGAGCCCGCCAATGAGCAGTTCTTC.

In this sample, this clonotype turned up a few times. This chain connects TRBV4-1 to TRBJ1-3; D is unclear. CDR1 and CDR2 (germline): MGHRA, YSYEKL. V gave up 2 bases and J gave up 0 bases, with 11 bases separating them. This CDR3 contains 16 residues. The CDR3 DNA reads TGCGCCAGCAGCCAACCCGACGGTACCTCTGGAAACACCATATATTTT. Translated: CASSQPDGTSGNTIYF.

The V call is TRBV15, the J call TRBJ1-5; the match to TRBD1 covers 7 bases. Germline V gene data show CDR1 as LNHNV and CDR2 as YYDKDF (reference sequence). V was clipped by 6 bases and J by 3 bases; unmatched bases: 8. CDR3 size: 15 residues. The DNA for the CDR3 is TGTGCCACCAGAGCCCGAGGACAGGTCAATCAGCCCCAGCATTTT. This encodes CATRARGQVNQPQHF.

This clonotype was recorded at least ten times. The chain recombines TRBV20-1 with TRBJ2-1, with 9 bases identical to TRBD1. V gave up 8 bases and J gave up 3 bases; unmatched junction bases: 5. This CDR3 is 13 amino acids long. Germline V gives CDR1 DFQATT, CDR2 SNEGSKA (reference sequence). Here the CDR3 reads CSPLGQGYNEQFF. For the CDR3, the DNA is TGCAGTCCTCTGGGACAGGGCTACAATGAGCAGTTCTTC.

This clonotype was seen only a few times. At one end, the junction sequence differs from germline, possibly due to a read error. The chain has TRBV7-9 and TRBJ2-7; D is unclear. Germline V CDR1 and CDR2: SEHNR, FQNEAQ (reference sequence). The CDR3 covers 15 residues. The CDR3 region is CAGSLVNDPGTEQYF. The CDR3 DNA follows: TGTGCCGGCAGCTTAGTTAACGATCCGGGTACCGAGCAGTACTTC.

This clonotype was counted ten times or more. The chain has TRBV6-2 or TRBV6-3 and TRBJ2-3; D perhaps matches TRBD2 (5 bases). V lost 0 bases and J lost 2, with 18 bases in between. Germline V gives CDR1 MNHEY, CDR2 SVGEGT. CDR3 length: 18 amino acids. CDR3 nucleotide sequence: TGTGCCAGCAGTTACTCGAGTTTGGGCGGGCCTAACACAGATACGCAGTATTTT. Protein product: CASSYSSLGGPNTDTQYF.

This chain uses TRBV20-1 with TRBJ2-2; either TRBD1 or TRBD2 may fit D (5 bases each). Germline-derived CDR1 and CDR2 are DFQATT and SNEGSKA (reference sequence). Deletions cut 6 bases from V and 4 bases from J, with 18 bases between. This CDR3 spans 15 amino acids. DNA of the CDR3: TGCAGTGCAAGGCGGCCCGGGACCACCACCGGGGAGCTGTTTTTT. This sequence encodes CSARRPGTTTGELFF.

This clonotype was seen a few times. The chain employs TRBV24-1 and TRBJ1-1; TRBD1 matches at 10 bases. Germline CDR1 reads KGHDR; CDR2 reads SFDVKD. The length of the CDR3 is 15 residues. Losses at the gene ends were 3 bases for V and 5 bases for J; bases not matched to a gene: 5. Here the CDR3 DNA reads TGTGCCACCAGTGATCCGGGACAGGGGAGAACTGAAGCTTTCTTT. This gives the protein CATSDPGQGRTEAFF.

This chain uses TRBV9 with TRBJ1-2, with D maybe TRBD1 (6 bases). With 4 bases removed from V and 5 bases from J, the gap between germline ends came to 18 bases. Germline V gives CDR1 SGDLS, CDR2 YYNGEE. This CDR3 contains 15 residues. This chain's CDR3 is CASSPQAGGEYGYTF. The CDR3 bases are TGTGCCAGCAGCCCCCAGGCGGGGGGCGAGTATGGCTACACCTTC.

To note about this clonotype: Possible read error: a much larger clone is one base away. The V gene is TRBV5-1, the J gene TRBJ1-1; D remains unclear. The CDR3 has 16 amino acids. V was pared by 1 base and J by 0 bases, with 13 bases between. Germline CDR1 reads SGHRS; CDR2 reads YFSETQ. The CDR3 DNA reads TGCGCCAGCAGCTTGATTGTAGCGAACATGAACACTGAAGCTTTCTTT. It yields the protein CASSLIVANMNTEAFF.

This clonotype appeared many times. The J gene is TRBJ1-2, the V gene TRBV28; TRBD1 matches 7 bases. The V gene's germline CDR1 is MDHEN and CDR2 SYDVKM. The junction had 5 bases not matched to a gene; V was cut back by 6 bases and J by 4 bases. This CDR3 region has 13 residues. In nucleotides, the CDR3 is TGTGCCAGCAGGACGGACAGGAGCTATGGCTACACCTTC. Translated, it gives CASRTDRSYGYTF.

This clonotype was counted between two and nine times. One end of the junction does not line up with germline, which may come from a read error. The chain is built from TRBV18 and TRBJ1-5, with D possibly TRBD1 on 5 matching bases. The CDR3 loop spans 15 amino acids. Germline lookup yields CDR1 KGHSH and CDR2 LQKENI. CDR3 nucleotide sequence: TGTGCCAGCTCGTTATCGGGACGGGGCGTTCAGCCCCAGCGTTTT. Translating gives CASSLSGRGVQPQRF.